This T cell receptor beta chain was sequenced for a study of identical twins. TCRdb processed the 5' RACE reads anew with MiXCR; each CDR3 protein has one entry. Of under 900,000 distinct CDR3 sequences listed, around 12% are singletons. The germline V gene has CDR1 DFQATT and CDR2 SNEGSKA (reference sequence). The germline V and J ends were trimmed by 6 bases and 2 bases, with 17 bases remaining between them. The CDR3 is 14 residues long. Another study also made use of these data, one on yellow fever vaccine responses in identical twins. Per that paper: The T cell response to vaccination in identical twins was reportedly partly convergent and partly personalized.

The sample comprised PBMCs. The sequence was collected from a woman between 18 and 29 years old in good health. This chain links TRBV20-1 with TRBJ2-7; perhaps TRBD1 as D (6 bases). The CDR3 here is CSAQIQGIAYEQYF. CDR3 bases: TGCAGTGCCCAAATACAGGGTATAGCCTACGAGCAGTACTTC.